These T cell receptor beta chains were read from a single sample in a study of CD8+CD57+ T cells in acquired aplastic anemia. TCRdb itself ran the reads through MiXCR, one entry per CDR3 protein. The sample lists about 190,000 distinct CDR3 sequences; around half were seen once. Sequenced input: sorted CD4+, CD8+, or CD8+CD57+ T cells (not recorded which) from PBMCs. Receptors originate from a human donor in good health, serving as a control. CDR3s include the opening cysteine and the closing phenylalanine or tryptophan. D genes are given only for firm matches. Size values are once, few and many counts, or a class for expanded clones, and some rows have none.

j_call: TRBJ1-6
v_call: TRBV9
clone_size: NA
d_call: NA
cdr3_aa: CASSVGSINSPLHF
cdr3_nt: TGTGCCAGCAGCGTGGGGTCCATTAATTCACCCCTCCACTTT

j_call: TRBJ2-1
v_call: TRBV7-6
clone_size: NA
d_call: TRBD2
cdr3_aa: CASSLGLAEYNGQFF
cdr3_nt: TGTGCCAGCAGCCTGGGACTAGCGGAGTACAATGGGCAGTTCTTC

j_call: TRBJ1-1
v_call: TRBV14
clone_size: many
d_call: TRBD1
cdr3_aa: CASSQLDRLNTEAFF
cdr3_nt: TGTGCCAGCAGCCAACTGGACAGGTTGAACACTGAAGCTTTCTTT

j_call: TRBJ2-5
v_call: TRBV20-1
clone_size: NA
d_call: TRBD2
cdr3_aa: CSASERDPQETQYF
cdr3_nt: TGCAGTGCTTCCGAGCGGGACCCCCAAGAGACCCAGTACTTC

j_call: TRBJ2-1
v_call: TRBV7-9
clone_size: few
d_call: NA
cdr3_aa: CASTPKGRGRYNEQFF
cdr3_nt: TGTGCCAGCACCCCAAAGGGTCGGGGCCGCTACAATGAGCAGTTCTTC

j_call: TRBJ1-2
v_call: TRBV7-8
clone_size: many
d_call: NA
cdr3_aa: CASSLEGGQPPNYGYTF
cdr3_nt: TGTGCCAGCAGCTTAGAGGGCGGACAGCCACCTAACTATGGCTACACCTTC

j_call: TRBJ2-1
v_call: TRBV2
clone_size: NA
d_call: TRBD2
cdr3_aa: CASSEPTSGGYNEQFF
cdr3_nt: TGTGCCAGCAGTGAGCCGACTAGCGGGGGGTACAATGAGCAGTTCTTC

j_call: TRBJ2-7
v_call: TRBV27
clone_size: many
d_call: NA
cdr3_aa: CASGRDTSSYEQYF
cdr3_nt: TGTGCCAGCGGCCGGGACACGAGCTCCTACGAGCAGTACTTC

j_call: TRBJ2-5
v_call: TRBV7-3
clone_size: NA
d_call: TRBD2
cdr3_aa: CASSISGGQETQYF
cdr3_nt: TGTGCCAGCAGCATTAGCGGGGGCCAAGAGACCCAGTACTTC

j_call: TRBJ1-2
v_call: TRBV6-6
clone_size: many
d_call: NA
cdr3_aa: CASTGTLANYGYTF
cdr3_nt: TGTGCCAGCACCGGGACCTTAGCTAACTATGGCTACACCTTC

j_call: TRBJ1-4
v_call: TRBV19
clone_size: NA
d_call: TRBD1
cdr3_aa: CASGAGTGGNEKLFF
cdr3_nt: TGTGCCAGTGGTGCCGGGACAGGCGGTAATGAAAAACTGTTTTTT

j_call: TRBJ1-1
v_call: TRBV19
clone_size: NA
d_call: NA
cdr3_aa: CASSTVNTEAFF
cdr3_nt: TGTGCCAGTAGTACAGTGAACACTGAAGCTTTCTTT

j_call: TRBJ1-2
v_call: TRBV28
clone_size: NA
d_call: NA
cdr3_aa: CASSPMSLNYGYTF
cdr3_nt: TGTGCCAGCAGCCCAATGAGTCTGAACTATGGCTACACCTTC

j_call: TRBJ2-2
v_call: TRBV7-3
clone_size: many
d_call: TRBD1
cdr3_aa: CASSPTGTVNTGELFF
cdr3_nt: TGTGCCAGCAGCCCCACCGGGACAGTTAACACCGGGGAGCTGTTTTTT

j_call: TRBJ2-7
v_call: TRBV20-1
clone_size: few
d_call: TRBD1
cdr3_aa: CSASRQGVQYF
cdr3_nt: TGCAGTGCTAGTAGACAGGGTGTGCAGTACTTC

j_call: TRBJ1-6
v_call: TRBV6-2/TRBV6-3
clone_size: few
d_call: NA
cdr3_aa: CASSYSGARGNSPLHF
cdr3_nt: TGTGCCAGCAGTTACTCAGGGGCAAGGGGTAATTCACCCCTCCACTTT

j_call: TRBJ2-7
v_call: TRBV5-1
clone_size: NA
d_call: NA
cdr3_aa: CASSSKRTDQYEQYF
cdr3_nt: TGCGCCAGCAGCTCTAAACGGACAGATCAATACGAGCAGTACTTC

j_call: TRBJ2-7
v_call: TRBV7-2
clone_size: NA
d_call: TRBD1
cdr3_aa: CASSLAGTGGPYEQYF
cdr3_nt: TGTGCCAGCAGCTTAGCAGGGACAGGGGGCCCCTACGAGCAGTACTTC

j_call: TRBJ2-1
v_call: TRBV20-1
clone_size: many
d_call: NA
cdr3_aa: CSARGGRVYSEQFF
cdr3_nt: TGCAGTGCTAGAGGGGGAAGAGTTTATAGTGAGCAGTTCTTC

j_call: TRBJ2-7
v_call: TRBV20-1
clone_size: few
d_call: TRBD1
cdr3_aa: CSVSTGSSYEQYF
cdr3_nt: TGCAGTGTTTCGACAGGGAGCTCCTACGAGCAGTACTTC

j_call: TRBJ1-2
v_call: TRBV24-1
clone_size: NA
d_call: NA
cdr3_aa: CATSLRAANYGNTF
cdr3_nt: TGTGCCACCAGTTTACGGGCAGCAAACTATGGCAACACCTTC

j_call: TRBJ1-1
v_call: TRBV25-1
clone_size: NA
d_call: TRBD1
cdr3_aa: CASSESGQGSNTEAFF
cdr3_nt: TGTGCCAGCAGTGAATCCGGACAGGGAAGTAACACTGAAGCTTTCTTT

j_call: TRBJ1-6
v_call: TRBV10-3
clone_size: NA
d_call: NA
cdr3_aa: CAISEIGGSPLHF
cdr3_nt: TGTGCCATCAGTGAGATAGGGGGTTCACCCCTCCACTTT

j_call: TRBJ2-6
v_call: TRBV6-1
clone_size: few
d_call: NA
cdr3_aa: CANQGTGANVLTF
cdr3_nt: TGTGCCAATCAGGGTACTGGGGCCAACGTCCTGACTTTC

j_call: TRBJ1-4
v_call: TRBV7-3
clone_size: NA
d_call: NA
cdr3_aa: CASSAPEGKLFF
cdr3_nt: TGTGCCAGCAGCGCCCCTGAGGGAAAACTGTTTTTT

j_call: TRBJ1-1
v_call: TRBV7-9
clone_size: NA
d_call: TRBD1
cdr3_aa: CASSSPGTGMNTEAFF
cdr3_nt: TGTGCCAGCAGCTCCCCCGGGACAGGGATGAACACTGAAGCTTTCTTT

j_call: TRBJ1-2
v_call: TRBV27
clone_size: NA
d_call: TRBD1
cdr3_aa: CASSLDREPANYGYTF
cdr3_nt: TGTGCCAGCAGTTTGGACAGGGAGCCAGCTAACTATGGCTACACCTTC

j_call: TRBJ1-1
v_call: TRBV7-2
clone_size: NA
d_call: NA
cdr3_aa: CASSLETENTEAFF
cdr3_nt: TGCGCCAGCAGCTTAGAGACAGAGAACACTGAAGCTTTCTTT

j_call: TRBJ2-3
v_call: TRBV24-1
clone_size: NA
d_call: TRBD1
cdr3_aa: CVTSDRQGRTTTDTQYF
cdr3_nt: TGTGTCACCAGTGACAGACAGGGGCGAACGACCACTGATACGCAGTATTTT

j_call: TRBJ2-2
v_call: TRBV7-8
clone_size: once
d_call: NA
cdr3_aa: CASSSLARPDTGELFF
cdr3_nt: TGTGCCAGCAGCTCCCTAGCGCGACCCGACACCGGGGAGCTGTTTTTT

j_call: TRBJ1-1
v_call: TRBV2
clone_size: many
d_call: NA
cdr3_aa: CASSETEGGTEAFF
cdr3_nt: TGTGCCAGCAGTGAAACAGAGGGAGGCACTGAAGCTTTCTTT

j_call: TRBJ2-1
v_call: TRBV7-3
clone_size: many
d_call: NA
cdr3_aa: CASSSGPTSRYNEQFF
cdr3_nt: TGTGCCAGCAGCTCTGGACCGACCTCCAGGTACAATGAGCAGTTCTTC

j_call: TRBJ1-3
v_call: TRBV5-1
clone_size: many
d_call: NA
cdr3_aa: CASSILGFSGNTIYF
cdr3_nt: TGCGCCAGCAGTATCTTAGGGTTCTCTGGAAACACCATATATTTT

j_call: TRBJ1-5
v_call: TRBV3-1
clone_size: few
d_call: NA
cdr3_aa: CASSQNLGGGLISNQPQHF
cdr3_nt: TGTGCCAGCAGCCAAAATTTGGGGGGGGGACTTATAAGCAATCAGCCCCAGCATTTT

j_call: TRBJ1-1
v_call: TRBV29-1
clone_size: NA
d_call: TRBD1
cdr3_aa: CSVNRGPNTEAFF
cdr3_nt: TGCAGCGTGAACAGGGGGCCAAACACTGAAGCTTTCTTT

j_call: TRBJ2-5
v_call: TRBV9
clone_size: few
d_call: NA
cdr3_aa: CASSVDVGLETQYF
cdr3_nt: TGTGCCAGCAGCGTAGACGTAGGGCTAGAGACCCAGTACTTC

j_call: TRBJ2-7
v_call: TRBV20-1
clone_size: many
d_call: NA
cdr3_aa: CSARLDSSYEQYF
cdr3_nt: TGCAGTGCCCGCCTGGACAGCTCCTACGAGCAGTACTTC

j_call: TRBJ1-1
v_call: TRBV5-8
clone_size: few
d_call: TRBD1
cdr3_aa: CASRTGTTEAFF
cdr3_nt: TGTGCCAGCAGGACAGGGACGACTGAAGCTTTCTTT

j_call: TRBJ2-7
v_call: TRBV24-1
clone_size: many
d_call: NA
cdr3_aa: CATSAEGEQYF
cdr3_nt: TGTGCCACATCGGCAGAAGGAGAGCAGTACTTC

j_call: TRBJ2-1
v_call: TRBV24-1
clone_size: NA
d_call: NA
cdr3_aa: CATSVVGNEQFF
cdr3_nt: TGTGCCACCAGTGTCGTAGGCAATGAGCAGTTCTTC

j_call: TRBJ1-1
v_call: TRBV20-1
clone_size: NA
d_call: NA
cdr3_aa: CSARGTGRDTEAFF
cdr3_nt: TGCAGTGCTAGAGGGACGGGGCGGGACACTGAAGCTTTCTTT

j_call: TRBJ2-3
v_call: TRBV11-3
clone_size: many
d_call: NA
cdr3_aa: CASSLDGTDDTQYF
cdr3_nt: TGTGCCAGCAGCTTAGATGGGACGGATGATACGCAGTATTTT

j_call: TRBJ2-2
v_call: TRBV7-9
clone_size: NA
d_call: NA
cdr3_aa: CASSLAVPTNTGELFF
cdr3_nt: TGCGCCAGCAGCTTGGCTGTGCCAACGAACACCGGGGAGCTGTTTTTT

j_call: TRBJ2-3
v_call: TRBV7-3
clone_size: NA
d_call: NA
cdr3_aa: CASSLGDSFTDTQYF
cdr3_nt: TGTGCCAGCAGCTTGGGGGACTCTTTCACAGATACGCAGTATTTT

j_call: TRBJ2-3
v_call: TRBV7-2
clone_size: NA
d_call: NA
cdr3_aa: CASSPYDPAPDTQYF
cdr3_nt: TGTGCCAGCAGCCCTTACGACCCCGCCCCCGATACGCAGTATTTT

j_call: TRBJ2-3
v_call: TRBV18
clone_size: few
d_call: TRBD1
cdr3_aa: CASSPGQDTQYF
cdr3_nt: TGTGCCAGCTCACCGGGACAGGATACGCAGTATTTT